This T cell receptor beta chain is drawn from a study of identical twins. General study findings and limits: Modelling underestimated the level of out-of-frame TCR alpha sharing observed in monozygotic twins. Abundant cord blood beta clonotypes carried fewer insertions; memory repertoires showed none.

Germline CDR1 is SGHRS and CDR2 is YFSETQ. Trimming took 1 base from V and 2 from J; bases not matched to a gene: 7. The CDR3 is made up of 17 amino acids. Via MiXCR, TCRdb re-called the 5' RACE reads, giving one row per CDR3 protein. The repertoire has nearly 650,000 distinct CDR3 sequences, just over 7% of them found once; the top ten carry about 1.5%. Comment on this clonotype: Its specificity is unknown.

These same data were also listed under a study on yellow fever vaccine responses in identical twins.

This sequence joins TRBV5-1 and TRBJ2-2, with 8 bases lining up with TRBD2. Material: PBMCs. The TCR sequence derives from a woman younger than 30 in good health. The CDR3 DNA sequence: TGCGCCAGCAGCTTGTCGTATACTAGCGGCAACACCGGGGAGCTGTTTTTT. This encodes CASSLSYTSGNTGELFF. The variable domain in full, completed from reference TRBV5-1 and TRBJ2-2, reads KAGVTQTPRYLIKTRGQQVTLSCSPISGHRSVSWYQQTPGQGLQFLFEYFSETQRNKGNFPGRFSGRQFSNSRSEMNVSTLELGDSALYLCASSLSYTSGNTGELFFGEGSRLTVL.